This TCR beta chain came from a study of OX40 agonist ivuxolimab in advanced cancers. This clone appeared once. The germline V gene encodes CDR1 LNHNV and CDR2 YYDKDF (reference sequence). The length of the CDR3 is 13 residues. V was pared by 2 bases and J by 8 bases, with 12 bases between. Here immunoSEQ multiplex PCR was the method, and the copy in TCRdb shows in-frame clones only, minus some. The data show under 70,000 clones, 75% to 90% seen once. J is TRBJ1-2 and V is TRBV15; D perhaps matches TRBD1 (6 bases). The origin of this receptor is an adult with an advanced solid tumor such as melanoma, head and neck, liver or kidney cancer. The specimen was CD4+ or CD8+ T cells sorted from blood, collected in a trial of the OX40 agonist ivuxolimab. CDR3 amino acids: CATSRPQGGGYTF. The CDR3, as DNA: TGTGCCACCAGCAGACCACAGGGAGGCGGCTACACCTTC.